The clone carrying this T cell receptor (beta chain) is a singleton in its sample. Its target is unknown. This record comes from a study of cytomegalovirus exposure and HLA in healthy donors. Findings and caveats of the study: Productive rates of about 90% or about 30% were seen for most TCR beta V segments in an earlier analysis. Presence/absence analyses assumed roughly uniform sequencing depth across donors, which may not hold.

A multiplex PCR was run with 60 Vbeta primers and 13 Jbeta primers. Method: immunoSEQ multiplex PCR; TCRdb's copy keeps in-frame clones and lacks some. In the table there are roughly 160,000 clones, around 80% of which are singletons. This clonotype was obtained from a woman between 45 and 65 years old in good health and CMV-seropositive. Specimen: PBMCs.

CDR3 in DNA: TGTGCCAGCAGTTTATCTGGTCTCGCGTACAATGAGCAGTTCTTC. This codes for CASSLSGLAYNEQFF. The chain links TRBV27 to TRBJ2-1, with unresolved D. From germline, CDR1 is MNHEY and CDR2 SMNVEV (reference sequence). The CDR3 is 15 amino acids. Trimming stripped 0 bases from V and 4 bases from J, with 10 bases between.